This T cell receptor (beta chain) is drawn from a study of neurological immune-mediated disorders. The V gene's germline CDR1 is SGHAT and CDR2 FQNNGV. The CDR3 runs 14 residues. V lost 2 bases and J 1 base, leaving 5 bases between the germline ends. One entry per CDR3 protein, called by TCRdb with MiXCR from the 5' RACE reads. Here the sample spans some 65,000 distinct CDR3 sequences, 4.1% being singletons. This clonotype was found many times. Sample: PBMCs. The sequence came from a man aged 45-60 years with multiple sclerosis. This sequence joins TRBV11-2 and TRBJ2-2; D gene uncertain. The CDR3 region has the DNA TGTGCCAGCAGCTTAAACAGGAACACCGGGGAGCTGTTTTTT. It yields the protein CASSLNRNTGELFF.